The rows below give T cell receptor beta chains drawn from one sample of a study of T cell repertoires in aging, cancer and after chemotherapy. TCRdb fed the multiplex PCR reads into MiXCR, producing one record per CDR3 protein. The sample holds roughly 10,000 distinct CDR3 sequences, about 33% seen once. Sequenced: blood. These TCRs come from a human donor in good health. The donor label of this sample is uncertain. Each CDR3 is given with its conserved first and last residue. D genes are given only for firm matches. The size field is filled for only some rows; it gives once, few, many or a size class.

D gene | clone size | J gene | V gene | CDR3 protein | CDR3 DNA
- | few | TRBJ1-3 | TRBV6-5 | CASSPSGDSGNTIYF | TGTGCCAGCAGTCCTTCGGGGGACTCTGGAAACACCATATATTTT
- | medium-sized | TRBJ2-7 | TRBV6-5 | CASSGPRAYEQYF | TGTGCCAGCTCTGGACCACGAGCCTACGAGCAGTACTTC
TRBD2 | - | TRBJ2-3 | TRBV20-1 | CSARDLRTSGGRDTQYF | TGCAGTGCTAGAGATCTCCGGACTAGCGGGGGCAGGGATACGCAGTATTTT
- | - | TRBJ2-7 | TRBV6-2/TRBV6-3 | CASSDRVSYEQYF | TGTGCCAGCAGTGATAGGGTCTCCTACGAGCAGTACTTC
TRBD1 | - | TRBJ1-6 | TRBV15 | CATSRARQDRGNSPLHF | TGTGCCACCAGCAGAGCCCGACAGGACAGGGGAAATTCACCCCTCCACTTT
- | - | TRBJ1-6 | TRBV20-1 | CSASRGDTNSPLHF | TGCAGTGCTAGCCGAGGGGACACTAATTCACCCCTCCACTTT
- | - | TRBJ2-7 | TRBV7-6 | CASSLDQGMIYEQYF | TGTGCCAGCAGCTTAGATCAGGGGATGATCTACGAGCAGTACTTC
- | few | TRBJ1-1 | TRBV19 | CASSIWTEEAFF | TGTGCCAGTAGTATCTGGACAGAGGAAGCTTTCTTT
- | few | TRBJ1-4 | TRBV5-6 | CASSSYGVFSNEKLFF | TGTGCCAGCAGCTCCTACGGGGTGTTTTCTAATGAAAAACTGTTTTTT
- | medium-sized | TRBJ1-1 | TRBV29-1 | CSVEGADYTEAFF | TGCAGCGTTGAAGGGGCGGATTACACTGAAGCTTTCTTT
- | few | TRBJ2-5 | TRBV30 | CACGDGEYQETQYF | TGTGCCTGCGGGGACGGAGAGTACCAAGAGACCCAGTACTTC
- | - | TRBJ1-4 | TRBV19 | CASSIDRQGGNEKLFF | TGTGCCAGTAGTATAGATCGCCAGGGTGGGAATGAAAAACTGTTTTTT
- | - | TRBJ1-6 | TRBV10-3 | CAICSGDNSPLHF | TGTGCCATCTGTTCAGGGGACAATTCACCCCTCCACTTT
- | few | TRBJ2-2 | TRBV6-6 | CASSFQGGVSGELFF | TGTGCCAGCAGTTTCCAGGGGGGGGTCTCCGGGGAGCTGTTTTTT
TRBD2 | - | TRBJ2-1 | TRBV12-3/TRBV12-4 | CASTYSGTSGKLTDYNEQFF | TGTGCCAGCACCTACTCCGGGACTAGCGGGAAACTAACCGATTACAATGAGCAGTTCTTC
- | few | TRBJ1-5 | TRBV6-5 | CASSPGQMSNQPQHF | TGTGCCAGCAGTCCTGGACAGATGAGCAATCAGCCCCAGCATTTT
- | - | TRBJ2-1 | TRBV20-1 | CSAPKTSVNEQFF | TGCAGTGCCCCCAAGACTAGTGTCAATGAGCAGTTCTTC
TRBD1 | - | TRBJ1-1 | TRBV24-1 | CATSGARGRTEAFF | TGTGCCACCAGTGGTGCGAGGGGGCGGACTGAAGCTTTCTTT
- | - | TRBJ2-1 | TRBV27 | CASSLQESSYNEQFF | TGTGCCAGCAGTCTTCAAGAGAGCTCCTACAATGAGCAGTTCTTC
TRBD1 | medium-sized | TRBJ2-7 | TRBV29-1 | CSVEGGTGTYEQYF | TGCAGCGTTGAGGGGGGGACAGGGACCTACGAGCAGTACTTC
- | - | TRBJ2-1 | TRBV6-5 | CASSSDRSSYNEQFF | TGTGCCAGCAGCTCGGACAGAAGCTCCTACAATGAGCAGTTCTTC
- | few | TRBJ2-2 | TRBV6-1 | CASTIQGGNTGELFF | TGTGCCAGCACCATACAGGGAGGGAACACCGGGGAGCTGTTTTTT
- | few | TRBJ1-5 | TRBV6-5 | CASSWDGVRPQHF | TGTGCCAGCAGTTGGGACGGAGTAAGGCCCCAGCATTTT
- | - | TRBJ2-2 | TRBV11-2 | CASSFLAGSTGELFF | TGTGCCAGCAGCTTTTTGGCAGGGAGCACCGGGGAGCTGTTTTTT
- | - | TRBJ2-1 | TRBV5-1 | CASPGGQFF | TGCGCCAGTCCCGGGGGGCAGTTCTTC
- | - | TRBJ1-3 | TRBV19 | CASSFLVGSGNTIYF | TGTGCCAGTAGTTTCCTCGTTGGCTCTGGAAACACCATATATTTT
- | few | TRBJ1-5 | TRBV30 | CAWSARNQPQHF | TGTGCCTGGAGTGCCAGAAATCAGCCCCAGCATTTT
TRBD2 | once | TRBJ2-7 | TRBV5-4 | CASSGTSDSYEQYF | TGCGCCAGCAGCGGGACTAGCGACTCCTACGAGCAGTACTTC
TRBD2 | medium-sized | TRBJ2-1 | TRBV30 | CAWSWEGHNEQFF | TGTGCCTGGAGTTGGGAGGGGCACAATGAGCAGTTCTTC
- | - | TRBJ2-1 | TRBV11-1 | CASSLVLAYNEQFF | TGTGCCAGCAGCTTAGTTTTAGCTTACAATGAGCAGTTCTTC
- | - | TRBJ1-3 | TRBV6-5 | CASSYEGRTGNTIYF | TGTGCCAGCAGTTACGAGGGAAGAACTGGAAACACCATATATTTT
- | medium-sized | TRBJ2-1 | TRBV5-6 | CASSSLMNEQFF | TGTGCCAGCAGCTCGCTGATGAATGAGCAGTTCTTC
TRBD1 | few | TRBJ1-1 | TRBV12-3/TRBV12-4 | CASSLRTGETEAFF | TGTGCCAGCAGTTTAAGGACAGGGGAGACTGAAGCTTTCTTT
- | - | TRBJ1-3 | TRBV5-6 | CASSTNAGKGNTIYF | TGTGCCAGCAGCACCAACGCCGGAAAAGGAAACACCATATATTTT
TRBD2 | few | TRBJ2-1 | TRBV27 | CASSLPRGTSGGNYNEQFF | TGTGCCAGCAGTTTACCAAGGGGGACTAGCGGGGGGAACTACAATGAGCAGTTCTTC
- | few | TRBJ1-2 | TRBV27 | CASSLWGRENYGYTF | TGTGCCAGCAGTTTGTGGGGGCGGGAGAACTATGGCTACACCTTC
- | - | TRBJ1-5 | TRBV27 | CASSLLDNNQPQHF | TGTGCCAGCAGTCTACTGGACAATAATCAGCCCCAGCATTTT
TRBD1 | - | TRBJ1-1 | TRBV5-4 | CASSRLQGSTFLNTEAFF | TGTGCCAGCAGCAGATTACAGGGGAGCACCTTTTTGAACACTGAAGCTTTCTTT
- | medium-sized | TRBJ2-7 | TRBV19 | CASTNHNEQYF | TGTGCCAGTACCAACCACAACGAGCAGTACTTC